The rows below give T cell receptor beta chains drawn from one sample of a study of CXCR3-negative and CXCR3-positive naive CD8 T cells. TCRdb reanalyzed the 5' RACE reads, giving one entry per CDR3 protein sequence and no DNA. Seen in this sample are some 120,000 distinct CDR3 sequences; the ten most common clones hold around 0.62%. Sequenced input: naive CXCR3+ CD8+ T cells from blood. The receptors originated from a human donor in good health. Some clones in this sample may be carry-over from other donors' samples. CDR3s include the opening cysteine and the closing phenylalanine or tryptophan.

v_gene: TRBV7-6; len: 17; j_gene: TRBJ2-2; CDR3aa: CASSFEPGQMNTGELFF
v_gene: TRBV11-2; len: 15; j_gene: TRBJ2-7; CDR3aa: CASSPSYVTPYEQYF
v_gene: TRBV15; len: 13; j_gene: TRBJ2-2; CDR3aa: CATGKGYPGELFF
v_gene: TRBV19; len: 12; j_gene: TRBJ2-7; CDR3aa: CASSAGVYEQYF
v_gene: TRBV4-2; len: 15; j_gene: TRBJ1-6; CDR3aa: CASSQVTGENSPLHF
v_gene: TRBV7-9; len: 14; j_gene: TRBJ1-1; CDR3aa: CATEVRAGNTEAFF
v_gene: TRBV10-3; len: 15; j_gene: TRBJ1-1; CDR3aa: CAISDRLFGNTEAFF
v_gene: TRBV7-3; len: 15; j_gene: TRBJ2-2; CDR3aa: CASSPIPENTGELFF
v_gene: TRBV5-1; len: 13; j_gene: TRBJ2-2; CDR3aa: CASSEVGTGELFF
v_gene: TRBV7-2; len: 15; j_gene: TRBJ2-3; CDR3aa: CASSLARGGSDTQYF
v_gene: TRBV9; len: 15; j_gene: TRBJ2-2; CDR3aa: CASSGRQGNTGELFF
v_gene: TRBV6-4; len: 14; j_gene: TRBJ2-5; CDR3aa: CASSDSKGRETQYF
v_gene: TRBV5-5; len: 17; j_gene: TRBJ2-5; CDR3aa: CASSHLILAGQQETQYF
v_gene: TRBV7-9; len: 15; j_gene: TRBJ2-4; CDR3aa: CASSRQILAKNIQYF
v_gene: TRBV28; len: 15; j_gene: TRBJ2-7; CDR3aa: CASTPGGQGNYEQYF
v_gene: TRBV6-5; len: 16; j_gene: TRBJ2-1; CDR3aa: CASSYGGLSSYNEQFF
v_gene: TRBV7-2; len: 16; j_gene: TRBJ2-7; CDR3aa: CASSLAFRTSTYEQYF
v_gene: TRBV28; len: 17; j_gene: TRBJ2-3; CDR3aa: CSSRRGTSGTSTDTQYF
v_gene: TRBV14; len: 14; j_gene: TRBJ2-7; CDR3aa: CASSRLAGDGEQYF
v_gene: TRBV7-9; len: 15; j_gene: TRBJ1-1; CDR3aa: CASSLVRGGHAEAFF
v_gene: TRBV13; len: 12; j_gene: TRBJ1-1; CDR3aa: CASSQDRGEAFF
v_gene: TRBV7-3; len: 14; j_gene: TRBJ2-3; CDR3aa: CASSPGQGAYTQYF
v_gene: TRBV20-1; len: 11; j_gene: TRBJ2-5; CDR3aa: CSARPRETQYF